This T cell receptor beta chain is drawn from a study of cytomegalovirus exposure and HLA in healthy donors. The study's findings and limits: Data from an earlier analysis indicated that most TCR beta V segments were productive either about 87% or about 30% of the time.

Per germline, CDR1 SGDLS and CDR2 YYNGEE. V lost 4 bases and J 2 bases, leaving 11 bases between the germline ends. This CDR3 region has 14 residues. With 60 Vbeta and 13 Jbeta primers, the PCR was carried out. Using immunoSEQ multiplex PCR, the repertoire was profiled, and TCRdb retains in-frame clones only, with some absent. The top ten clones hold roughly 5% of a sample with about 240,000 clones, roughly 82% of them seen once. Worth noting for this clone: Antigen unknown.

The sequence was collected from a woman aged 40 to 50 in good health and CMV-seropositive. Sequences were obtained from PBMCs. The chain couples TRBV9 to TRBJ2-3; D is possibly TRBD2 (6 bases). This CDR3 is CASSLGLLTDTQYF. The CDR3 DNA follows: TGTGCCAGCAGCTTGGGACTTCTCACAGATACGCAGTATTTT.